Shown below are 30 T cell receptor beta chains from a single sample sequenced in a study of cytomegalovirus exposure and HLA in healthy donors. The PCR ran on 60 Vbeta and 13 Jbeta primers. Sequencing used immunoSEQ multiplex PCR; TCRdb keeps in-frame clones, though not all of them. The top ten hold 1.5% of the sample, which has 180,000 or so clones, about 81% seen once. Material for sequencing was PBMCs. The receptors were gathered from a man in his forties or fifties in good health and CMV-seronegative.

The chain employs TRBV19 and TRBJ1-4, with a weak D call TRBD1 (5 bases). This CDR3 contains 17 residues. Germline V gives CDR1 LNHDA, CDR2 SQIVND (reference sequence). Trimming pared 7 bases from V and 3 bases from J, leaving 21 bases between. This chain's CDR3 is CASTRQLQGLSNEKLFF. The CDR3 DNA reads TGTGCCAGTACCAGACAGTTGCAGGGTCTGTCTAATGAAAAACTGTTTTTT.

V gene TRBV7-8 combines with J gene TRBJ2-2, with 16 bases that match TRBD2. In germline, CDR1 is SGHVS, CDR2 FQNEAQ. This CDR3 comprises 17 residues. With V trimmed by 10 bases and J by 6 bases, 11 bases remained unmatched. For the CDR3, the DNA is TGTGCCACCGGGACTAGCGGGGGGGCCGCGGTGGCCGGGGAGCTGTTTTTT. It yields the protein CATGTSGGAAVAGELFF.

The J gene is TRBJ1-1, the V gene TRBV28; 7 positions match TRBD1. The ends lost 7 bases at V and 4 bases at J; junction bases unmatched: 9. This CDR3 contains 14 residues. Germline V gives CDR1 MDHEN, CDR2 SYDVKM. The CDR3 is CASNLPPGGTEAFF. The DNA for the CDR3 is TGTGCCAGCAATTTGCCTCCAGGGGGCACTGAAGCTTTCTTT.

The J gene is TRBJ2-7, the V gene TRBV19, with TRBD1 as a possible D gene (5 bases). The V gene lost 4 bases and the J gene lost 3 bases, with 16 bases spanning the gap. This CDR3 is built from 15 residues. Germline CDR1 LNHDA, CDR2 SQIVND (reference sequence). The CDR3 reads CASSKSVQGIYEQYF. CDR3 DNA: TGTGCCAGTAGTAAAAGTGTGCAGGGAATCTACGAGCAGTACTTC.

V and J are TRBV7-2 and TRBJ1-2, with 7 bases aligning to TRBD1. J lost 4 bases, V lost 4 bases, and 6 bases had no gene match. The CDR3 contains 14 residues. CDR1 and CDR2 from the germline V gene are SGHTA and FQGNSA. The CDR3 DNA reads TGTGCCAGCAGCTCTCAAAGACAGGGCTATGGCTACACCTTC. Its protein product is CASSSQRQGYGYTF.

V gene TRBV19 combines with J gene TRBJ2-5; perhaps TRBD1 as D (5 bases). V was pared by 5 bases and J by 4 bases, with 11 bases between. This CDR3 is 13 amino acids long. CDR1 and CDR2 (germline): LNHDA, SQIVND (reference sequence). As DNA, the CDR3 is TGTGCCAGTAGTTATTGGCAGGGAGAGACCCAGTACTTC. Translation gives CASSYWQGETQYF.

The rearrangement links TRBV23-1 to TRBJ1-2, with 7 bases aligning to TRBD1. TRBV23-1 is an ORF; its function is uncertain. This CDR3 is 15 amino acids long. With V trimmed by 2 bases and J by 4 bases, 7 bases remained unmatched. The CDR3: CASSQGDRDFYGYTF. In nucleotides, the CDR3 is TGCGCCAGCAGTCAAGGTGACAGGGATTTCTATGGCTACACCTTC.

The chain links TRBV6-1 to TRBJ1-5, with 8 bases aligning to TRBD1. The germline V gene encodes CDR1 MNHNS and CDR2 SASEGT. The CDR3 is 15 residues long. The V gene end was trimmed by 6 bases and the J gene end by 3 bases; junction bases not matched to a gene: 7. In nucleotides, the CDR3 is TGTGCCAGCAGACGGGGACAGGAAGTCAATCAGCCCCAGCATTTT. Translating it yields CASRRGQEVNQPQHF.

In DNA, the CDR3 is TGTGCCAGCAGCGGCGGGGGGGGGTCCTACAATGAGCAGTTCTTC. This encodes CASSGGGGSYNEQFF. V usage is TRBV5-6 and J usage is TRBJ2-1; 9 positions agree with TRBD2. CDR1 and CDR2 (germline): SGHDT, YYEEEE. The CDR3 runs to 15 residues. V lost 4 bases, J lost 1 base, and 3 bases stayed unmatched.

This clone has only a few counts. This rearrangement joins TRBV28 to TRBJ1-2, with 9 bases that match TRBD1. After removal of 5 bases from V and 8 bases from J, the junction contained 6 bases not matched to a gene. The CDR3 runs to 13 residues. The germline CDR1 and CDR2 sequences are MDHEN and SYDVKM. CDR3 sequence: CASSTRDRVGYTF. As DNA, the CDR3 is TGTGCCAGCAGTACCAGGGACAGGGTGGGCTACACCTTC.

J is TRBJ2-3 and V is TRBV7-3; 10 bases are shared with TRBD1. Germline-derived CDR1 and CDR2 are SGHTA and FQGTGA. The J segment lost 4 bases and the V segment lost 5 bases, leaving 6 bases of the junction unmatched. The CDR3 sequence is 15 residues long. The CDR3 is CASSPDRGLADTQYF. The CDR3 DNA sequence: TGTGCCAGCAGCCCGGACAGGGGGTTGGCAGATACGCAGTATTTT.

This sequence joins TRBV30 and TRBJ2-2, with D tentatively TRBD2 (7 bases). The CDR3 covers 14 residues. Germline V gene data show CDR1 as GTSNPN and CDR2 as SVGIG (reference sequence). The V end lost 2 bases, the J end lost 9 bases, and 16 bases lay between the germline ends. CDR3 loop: CAWSFPRRGRELFF. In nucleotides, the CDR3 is TGTGCCTGGAGTTTCCCGAGGCGGGGGCGGGAGCTGTTTTTT.

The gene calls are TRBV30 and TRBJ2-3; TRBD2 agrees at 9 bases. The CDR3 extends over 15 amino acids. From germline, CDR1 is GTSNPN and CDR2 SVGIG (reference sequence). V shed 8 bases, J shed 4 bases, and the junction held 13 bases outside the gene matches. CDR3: CAGSRAAGGPDTQYF. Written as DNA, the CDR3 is TGTGCCGGGTCCAGAGCCGCGGGAGGGCCAGATACGCAGTATTTT.

CDR3 sequence: CASSLGIAGGPMTDTQYF. In DNA, the CDR3 is TGTGCCAGCAGCTTAGGGATAGCGGGGGGGCCCATGACAGATACGCAGTATTTT. The rearrangement uses TRBV7-9 and TRBJ2-3; 11 bases line up with TRBD2. V lost 1 base and J lost 3; bases outside the gene matches: 9. There are 18 residues in the CDR3. Germline CDR1 and CDR2: SEHNR and FQNEAQ (reference sequence).

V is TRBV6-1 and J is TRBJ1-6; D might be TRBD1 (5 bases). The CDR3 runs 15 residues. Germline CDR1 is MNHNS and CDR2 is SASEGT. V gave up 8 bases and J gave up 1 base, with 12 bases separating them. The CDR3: CASSGGRSYNSPLHF. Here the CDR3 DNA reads TGTGCCAGCTCCGGGGGTCGGTCCTATAATTCACCCCTCCACTTT.

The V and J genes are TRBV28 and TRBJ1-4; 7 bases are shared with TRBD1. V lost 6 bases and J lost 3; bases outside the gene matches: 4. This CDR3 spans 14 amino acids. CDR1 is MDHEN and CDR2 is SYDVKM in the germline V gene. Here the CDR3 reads CASRPGQPNEKLFF. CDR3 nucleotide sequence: TGTGCCAGCAGACCGGGACAGCCTAATGAAAAACTGTTTTTT.

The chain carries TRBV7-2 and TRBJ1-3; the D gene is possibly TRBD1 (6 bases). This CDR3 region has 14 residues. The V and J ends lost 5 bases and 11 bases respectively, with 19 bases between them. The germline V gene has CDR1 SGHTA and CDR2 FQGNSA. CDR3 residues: CASSMGANPGPIYF. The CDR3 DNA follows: TGTGCCAGCAGCATGGGGGCGAACCCCGGCCCCATATATTTT. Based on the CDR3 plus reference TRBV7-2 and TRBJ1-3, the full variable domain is GAGVSQSPSNKVTEKGKDVELRCDPISGHTALYWYRQSLGQGLEFLIYFQGNSAPDKSGLPSDRFSAERTGGSVSTLTIQRTQQEDSAVYLCASSMGANPGPIYFGEGSWLTVV.

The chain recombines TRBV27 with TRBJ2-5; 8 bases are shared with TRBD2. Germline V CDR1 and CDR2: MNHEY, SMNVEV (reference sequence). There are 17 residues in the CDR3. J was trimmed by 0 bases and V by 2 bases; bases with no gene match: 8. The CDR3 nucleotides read TGTGCCAGCAGTTTACCCACGGGCGGGGGGAACCAAGAGACCCAGTACTTC. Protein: CASSLPTGGGNQETQYF.

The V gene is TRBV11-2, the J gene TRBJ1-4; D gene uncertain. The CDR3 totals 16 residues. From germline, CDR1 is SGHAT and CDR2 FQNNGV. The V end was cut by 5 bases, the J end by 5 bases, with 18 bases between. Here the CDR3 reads CASSPSFGVSNEKLFF. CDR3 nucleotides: TGTGCCAGCAGCCCTAGCTTCGGGGTGAGCAATGAAAAACTGTTTTTT.

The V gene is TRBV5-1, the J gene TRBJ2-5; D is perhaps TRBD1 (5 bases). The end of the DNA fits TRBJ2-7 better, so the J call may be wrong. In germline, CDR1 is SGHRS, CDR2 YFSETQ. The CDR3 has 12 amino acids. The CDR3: CASSLEGYEQYF. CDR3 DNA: TGCGCCAGCAGCTTGGAGGGGTACGAGCAGTACTTC.

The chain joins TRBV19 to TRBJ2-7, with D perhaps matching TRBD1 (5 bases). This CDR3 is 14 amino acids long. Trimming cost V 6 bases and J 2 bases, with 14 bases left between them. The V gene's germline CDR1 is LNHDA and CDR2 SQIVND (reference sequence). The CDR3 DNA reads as TGTGCCAGTAGCCCCGACAGTGAGGCCTACGAGCAGTACTTC. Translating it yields CASSPDSEAYEQYF.

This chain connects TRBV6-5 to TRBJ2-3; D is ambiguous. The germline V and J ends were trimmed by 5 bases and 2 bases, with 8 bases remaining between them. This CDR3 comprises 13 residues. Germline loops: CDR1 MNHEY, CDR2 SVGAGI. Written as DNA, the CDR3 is TGTGCCAGCAGTCCCCAGTACACAGATACGCAGTATTTT. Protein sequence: CASSPQYTDTQYF.

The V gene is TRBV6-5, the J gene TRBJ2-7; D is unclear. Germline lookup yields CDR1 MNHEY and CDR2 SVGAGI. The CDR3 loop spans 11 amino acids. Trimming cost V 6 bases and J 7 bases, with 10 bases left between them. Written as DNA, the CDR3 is TGTGCCAGCAGCCAGCGTGGTGAGCAGTACTTC. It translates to CASSQRGEQYF.

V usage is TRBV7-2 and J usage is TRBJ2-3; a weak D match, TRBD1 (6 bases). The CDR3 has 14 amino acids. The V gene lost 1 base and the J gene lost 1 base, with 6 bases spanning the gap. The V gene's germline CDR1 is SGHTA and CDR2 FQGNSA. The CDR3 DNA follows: TGTGCCAGCAGCTTAGGACAGGGCACAGATACGCAGTATTTT. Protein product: CASSLGQGTDTQYF.

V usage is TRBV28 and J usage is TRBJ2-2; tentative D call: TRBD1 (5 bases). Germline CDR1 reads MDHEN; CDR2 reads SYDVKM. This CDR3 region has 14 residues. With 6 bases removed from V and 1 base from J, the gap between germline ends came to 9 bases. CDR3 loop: CASSLTGNTGELFF. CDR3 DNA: TGTGCCAGCAGCCTTACAGGGAACACCGGGGAGCTGTTTTTT.

This CDR3 is CASSAPGLAGVLTTDTQYF. The CDR3 DNA reads as TGTGCCAGCAGCGCTCCCGGACTAGCGGGAGTCCTTACTACAGATACGCAGTATTTT. The chain employs TRBV7-9 and TRBJ2-3; 13 nucleotides agree with TRBD2. The junction had 14 bases not matched to a gene; V was cut back by 5 bases and J by 3 bases. Looked up from germline, CDR1 is SEHNR and CDR2 is FQNEAQ (reference sequence). This CDR3 has 19 residues.

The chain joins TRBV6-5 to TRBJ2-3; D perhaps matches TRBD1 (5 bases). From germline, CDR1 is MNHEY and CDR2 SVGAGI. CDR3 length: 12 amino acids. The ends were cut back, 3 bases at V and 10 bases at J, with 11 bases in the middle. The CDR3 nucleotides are TGTGCCAGCAGTTATAGGTCAGGGTCGCAGTATTTT. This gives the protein CASSYRSGSQYF.

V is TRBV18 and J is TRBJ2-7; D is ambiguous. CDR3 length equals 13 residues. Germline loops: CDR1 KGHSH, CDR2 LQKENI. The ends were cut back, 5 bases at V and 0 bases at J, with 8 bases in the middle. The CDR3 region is CASSKESSYEQYF. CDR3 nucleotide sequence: TGTGCCAGCTCAAAGGAGAGCTCCTACGAGCAGTACTTC.

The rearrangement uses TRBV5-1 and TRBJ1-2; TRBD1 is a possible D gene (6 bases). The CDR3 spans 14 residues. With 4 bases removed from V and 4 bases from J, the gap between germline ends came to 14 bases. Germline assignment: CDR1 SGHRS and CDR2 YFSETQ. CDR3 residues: CASSGAGDGYGYTF. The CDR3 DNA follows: TGCGCCAGCAGCGGGGCAGGGGACGGCTATGGCTACACCTTC.

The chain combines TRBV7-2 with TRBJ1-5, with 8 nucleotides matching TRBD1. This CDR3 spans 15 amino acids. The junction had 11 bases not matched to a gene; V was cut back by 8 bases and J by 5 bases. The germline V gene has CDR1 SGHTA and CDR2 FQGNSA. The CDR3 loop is CASGSGQVGDQPQHF. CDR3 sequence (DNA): TGTGCCAGCGGATCGGGACAGGTCGGGGATCAGCCCCAGCATTTT.